This TCR beta chain was identified during a study of spatial heterogeneity in lung cancer. Study-wide context: The donors, fewer than 95 patients with untreated early-stage non-small cell lung cancer, provided the samples. The authors sequenced available follow-up PBMC samples, taken a median of roughly 2 years after resection.

The sample's time point: blood at routine non-recurrence follow-up after resection. Whole RNA was taken from tumor, nontumor lung or frozen PBMC; it was then sequenced unsorted. Germline CDR1 and CDR2: SNHLY and FYNNEI. This CDR3 contains 12 residues. V shed 4 bases and J shed 3 bases, with 7 bases lying between them. Each TCR cDNA molecule bore a unique molecular identifier. TCRdb recomputed calls from the 5' RACE reads with MiXCR, one row per CDR3 protein. Among over 35,000 distinct CDR3 sequences listed, over 9.5% were seen once. This clonotype was counted between two and nine times. This TCR derives from a female donor with early-stage non-small cell lung cancer. Specimen: PBMCs, collected at follow-up. V gene TRBV2 combines with J gene TRBJ2-7; D perhaps matches TRBD1 (5 bases). DNA for the CDR3: TGTGCCAGCAGTGTCAGGGTCTACGAGCAGTACTTC. This encodes CASSVRVYEQYF.